This T cell receptor beta chain originates from a study of T-cell reconstitution after alpha-beta-depleted transplantation in children. Molecular barcoding with unique molecular identifiers was used for the TCRbeta library. TCRdb fed the PCR reads into MiXCR, producing one record per CDR3 protein. This sample has 250,000 to 350,000 distinct CDR3 sequences; 9.9% occur once, and the top ten carry over 9.5%. The CDR3 length is 15 residues. V trimming: 5 bases; J trimming: 2 bases; junction bases outside the gene matches: 9. CDR1 is SGHDT, CDR2 YYEEEE, per germline. The sample was PBMCs from the stem cell graft donor, taken from the stem cell graft. The sequence was obtained from a human donor who donated a stem cell graft to a child with SCID. The rearrangement joins TRBV5-6 to TRBJ2-5; TRBD1 matches 7 bases. CDR3 sequence reads: CASSYRTGFQETQYF. The DNA for the CDR3 is TGTGCCAGCAGTTATAGGACAGGATTTCAAGAGACCCAGTACTTC. The full variable domain, in which reference TRBV5-6 and TRBJ2-5 provide the parts outside the CDR3, is DAGVTQSPTHLIKTRGQQVTLRCSPKSGHDTVSWYQQALGQGPQFIFQYYEEEERQRGNFPDRFSGHQFPNYSSELNVNALLLGDSALYLCASSYRTGFQETQYFGPGTRLLVL.